The 4 T cell receptor beta chains below all came from one sample that was sequenced in a study of shared clonotypes between healthy human individuals. The protocol was immunoSEQ multiplex PCR, while the TCRdb copy is restricted to in-frame clones and leaves out a portion. The repertoire holds 780,000 or so clones, roughly 72% seen once, with less than 2% in the top ten. Sequenced sample: memory CD4+ T cells sorted from blood. Subset defined: CD45RA-negative fraction. These receptors came from a woman aged 25 to 39 in good health.

The V gene is TRBV6-1, the J gene TRBJ2-1; 7 nucleotides align to TRBD2. Trimming removed 1 base from V and 9 bases from J; junction bases left unmatched: 3. The CDR3 extends over 13 amino acids. Germline V gene lookup returns CDR1 MNHNS and CDR2 SASEGT. This CDR3 reads CASSEDWGGEQFF. In DNA form, the CDR3 reads TGTGCCAGCAGTGAAGATTGGGGGGGTGAGCAGTTCTTC.

The chain links TRBV7-9 to TRBJ1-2; 8 bases match TRBD1. Trimming cost V 5 bases and J 4 bases; bases outside gene matches: 9. The V gene's germline CDR1 is SEHNR and CDR2 FQNEAQ (reference sequence). The CDR3 length is 15 residues. The CDR3 DNA sequence: TGTGCCAGCAGCCCGCCGGGACAGGAATTCTATGGCTACACCTTC. Protein sequence: CASSPPGQEFYGYTF.

The chain carries TRBV2 and TRBJ1-1; D not certain. V gave up 2 bases and J gave up 5 bases, with 12 bases separating them. The CDR3 length is 14 residues. Germline V gene lookup returns CDR1 SNHLY and CDR2 FYNNEI. CDR3 sequence (DNA): TGTGCCAGCAGTGAATTCCTAATAGTGACTGAAGCTTTCTTT. It yields the protein CASSEFLIVTEAFF.

This sequence joins TRBV15 and TRBJ2-5, with 7 positions matching TRBD1. The length of the CDR3 is 13 residues. CDR1 is LNHNV and CDR2 is YYDKDF in the germline V gene (reference sequence). Trimming at V came to 5 bases and at J to 4 bases, leaving 4 bases not matched to a gene. The CDR3: CATSVNRGETQYF. CDR3 in DNA: TGTGCCACCAGCGTCAACAGGGGAGAGACCCAGTACTTC.